The clone carrying this T cell receptor (beta chain) was counted many times. This sample was included in a study of beta chain features in type 1 diabetes. The ends were cut back, 0 bases at V and 2 bases at J, with 5 bases in the middle. CDR1 and CDR2 (germline): MNHNY, SVGAGI (reference sequence). This CDR3 is built from 14 residues. The study reverse transcribed the entire isolated RNA, so it sequenced expressed TCRB transcripts. The method was immunoSEQ multiplex PCR; TCRdb's version includes in-frame clones alone and lacks a portion of them. Of over 150,000 clones listed, around an eighth are singletons.

This clonotype was obtained from a woman under 30 in good health. The chain couples TRBV6-6 to TRBJ2-1, with D perhaps TRBD2 (5 bases). Sequences were obtained from central memory CD4+ T cells from blood. Written as DNA, the CDR3 is TGTGCCAGCAGTTACTCGAGGGCCTACAATGAGCAGTTCTTC. Protein sequence: CASSYSRAYNEQFF.